Listed here are 5 T cell receptor beta chains from one sample, sequenced in a study of blood T cell repertoires in COVID-19. Sequencing was performed with immunoSEQ multiplex PCR; in TCRdb, only in-frame clones are kept and a portion is missing. The sample includes hundreds of thousands of clones, about 79% of them seen just once. What was sequenced was PBMCs or T cells enriched from blood (not recorded which). All receptors derive from a woman between 55 and 75 years old who had recovered from COVID-19.

DNA of the CDR3: TGTGCCAGCAGTTTATATCCAAGCGGGGGCTCCTACAATGAGCAGTTCTTC. Translation: CASSLYPSGGSYNEQFF. V usage is TRBV27 and J usage is TRBJ2-1, with 8 bases aligning to TRBD2. J was trimmed by 0 bases and V by 1 base; bases with no gene match: 5. This CDR3 has 17 residues. Germline-derived CDR1 and CDR2 are MNHEY and SMNVEV (reference sequence).

This clone was recorded a few times. The chain is built from TRBV29-1 and TRBJ2-1, with 8 bases fitting TRBD2. The CDR3 extends over 19 amino acids. Trimming took 6 bases from V and 0 from J; bases not matched to a gene: 19. Looked up from germline, CDR1 is SQVTM and CDR2 is ANQGSEA. The CDR3 nucleotides are TGCAGCGTCCCCCGGTTGGGTCTAGCGGGCGCTCGCTCCTACAATGAGCAGTTCTTC. It encodes CSVPRLGLAGARSYNEQFF.

V gene TRBV5-1 combines with J gene TRBJ1-1; 11 nucleotides match TRBD1. Germline CDR1 reads SGHRS; CDR2 reads YFSETQ. The CDR3 is 14 residues long. V was clipped by 3 bases and J by 7 bases; unmatched bases: 5. This CDR3 is CASSSDRGLNEAFF. The CDR3 DNA is TGCGCCAGCAGCTCGGACAGGGGGCTTAATGAAGCTTTCTTT.

The genes are TRBV7-6 and TRBJ2-5; 7 nucleotides align to TRBD2. Per the germline V gene, CDR1 is SGHVS and CDR2 is FNYEAQ. CDR3 size: 15 residues. J gave up 2 bases and V 1 base, and 4 bases lay outside the gene matches. This CDR3 reads CASSLEASGQETQYF. For the CDR3, the DNA is TGTGCCAGCAGCTTAGAGGCTAGCGGACAAGAGACCCAGTACTTC.

The genes are TRBV7-3 and TRBJ2-7, with a weak D call TRBD2 (6 bases). This CDR3 region has 15 residues. Looked up from germline, CDR1 is SGHTA and CDR2 is FQGTGA. The V end lost 1 base, the J end lost 3 bases, and 13 bases lay between the germline ends. This CDR3 reads CASSLKGAGSYEQYF. The CDR3 DNA follows: TGTGCCAGCAGCTTAAAAGGGGCGGGAAGCTACGAGCAGTACTTC.